This TCR beta chain was documented in a study of cytomegalovirus exposure and HLA in healthy donors. Study-level background: Unique TCRs numbering approximately 80 million, obtained from HLA-typed donors, made up an early data release.

The PCR made use of 60 Vbeta and 13 Jbeta primers. TCRdb's table, derived via immunoSEQ multiplex PCR, lists solely in-frame clones and lacks some. The repertoire includes around 150,000 clones, around 84% of them detected once, and roughly 2.7% sits in the top ten. This clone was found once. The CDR3 totals 13 residues. V was pared by 0 bases and J by 6 bases, with 3 bases of the junction left unmatched. Germline V gene data show CDR1 as SGHRS and CDR2 as YFSETQ. This sequence was found in a boy between 2 and 15 years old in good health and CMV-seronegative. The specimen was PBMCs. The V and J genes are TRBV5-1 and TRBJ2-7, with TRBD1 matching 7 bases. The CDR3 here is CASSLEGALEQYF. DNA of the CDR3: TGCGCCAGCAGCTTGGAGGGGGCCCTCGAGCAGTACTTC.